The 21 T cell receptor beta chains in this list originate from one sample, sequenced in a study of beta chain features in type 1 diabetes. These receptors' antigens are unknown. Study observations and caveats: Among patients with Type 1 diabetes, TCRB CDR3s were moderately but significantly shorter in every one of the four CD4+ subsets.

Reverse transcription of all isolated RNA meant that expressed TCRB transcripts were sequenced. Sequencing used immunoSEQ multiplex PCR; TCRdb keeps in-frame clones, though not all of them. The sample lists hundreds of thousands of clones, about an eighth seen once, with 0.02% to 0.025% in the top ten. The sample comprised naive CD4+ T cells from blood. The receptors here all came from a man aged 18-30 years with type 1 diabetes.

This clone was counted a few times. This rearrangement joins TRBV7-3 to TRBJ2-1, with D perhaps TRBD1 or TRBD2 (5 bases each). CDR3 length: 15 residues. Germline V gene data show CDR1 as SGHTA and CDR2 as FQGTGA. Trimming shortened V by 1 base and J by 4 bases, and 11 bases separated the two germline ends. In DNA form, the CDR3 reads TGTGCCAGCAGCTTAAAAACGGGGCCATACAATGAGCAGTTCTTC. Translation: CASSLKTGPYNEQFF.

This rearrangement joins TRBV7-6 to TRBJ1-2; TRBD1 might be the D (6 bases). The length of the CDR3 is 15 residues. V was cut by 1 base and J by 4 bases, with 13 bases left in between. The V gene's germline CDR1 is SGHVS and CDR2 FNYEAQ. CDR3 amino acids: CASSLVVGQIYGYTF. CDR3 bases: TGTGCCAGCAGCTTAGTTGTAGGACAGATCTATGGCTACACCTTC.

V usage is TRBV25-1 and J usage is TRBJ1-1; D possibly corresponds to TRBD1 (6 bases). With 7 bases removed from V and 2 bases from J, the gap between germline ends came to 11 bases. This CDR3 has 13 residues. CDR1 and CDR2 from the germline V gene are MGHDK and SYGVNS. This chain's CDR3 is CASTGGANTEAFF. The CDR3 bases are TGTGCCAGCACTGGGGGGGCTAACACTGAAGCTTTCTTT.

This chain joins TRBV10-3 and TRBJ2-5; D is uncertain. Germline V CDR1 and CDR2: ENHRY, SYGVKD. Trimming stripped 2 bases from V and 3 bases from J, with 7 bases between. This CDR3 is built from 13 residues. The CDR3 sequence: CAISETEKETQYF. DNA of the CDR3: TGTGCCATCAGTGAGACAGAGAAAGAGACCCAGTACTTC.

Written as DNA, the CDR3 is TGCAGCGTAACTGACAGGGGGAACACTGAAGCTTTCTTT. This sequence encodes CSVTDRGNTEAFF. The V call is TRBV29-1, the J call TRBJ1-1; 8 nucleotides line up with TRBD1. The junction had 4 bases not matched to a gene; V was cut back by 6 bases and J by 1 base. Germline CDR1 is SQVTM and CDR2 is ANQGSEA. The CDR3 loop spans 13 amino acids. Variable domain in full (rest from reference TRBV29-1 and TRBJ1-1): SAVISQKPSRDICQRGTSLTIQCQVDSQVTMMFWYRQQPGQSLTLIATANQGSEATYESGFVIDKFPISRPNLTFSTLTVSNMSPEDSSIYLCSVTDRGNTEAFFGQGTRLTVV.

The CDR3 DNA reads TGTGCCAGCAGTTTTCCAGAAAACACTGAAGCTTTCTTT. This gives the protein CASSFPENTEAFF. V and J are TRBV6-6 and TRBJ1-1; D is uncertain. This CDR3 has 13 amino acids. CDR1 is MNHNY and CDR2 is SVGAGI in the germline V gene (reference sequence). Trimming removed 4 bases at V and 2 bases at J, with 8 bases between.

This clone has a handful of counts. In the same sample, other DNA sequences code for this CDR3. The chain has TRBV18 and TRBJ2-5; D uncertain. Germline assignment: CDR1 KGHSH and CDR2 LQKENI. The CDR3 contains 12 residues. V gave up 3 bases and J gave up 4 bases, with 6 bases separating them. The CDR3 spells CASSPRGETQYF. Here the CDR3 DNA reads TGTGCCAGCTCACCTCGAGGAGAGACCCAGTACTTC.

The rearrangement links TRBV11-3 to TRBJ2-6, with D possibly being TRBD1 (6 bases). Germline loops: CDR1 SGHNT, CDR2 YENEEA. V lost 5 bases and J lost 0, with 14 bases in between. The CDR3 is 17 amino acids. CDR3 sequence (DNA): TGTGCCAGCAGCCCCAGGGGAGCAGCCTCTGGGGCCAACGTCCTGACTTTC. This codes for CASSPRGAASGANVLTF. The whole variable domain, filled in from reference TRBV11-3 and TRBJ2-6, reads EAGVVQSPRYKIIEKKQPVAFWCNPISGHNTLYWYLQNLGQGPELLIRYENEEAVDDSQLPKDRFSAERLKGVDSTLKIQPAELGDSAVYLCASSPRGAASGANVLTFGAGSRLTVL.

The J gene is TRBJ2-2, the V gene TRBV19, with 7 positions matching TRBD1. The CDR3 has 15 amino acids. Losses at the gene ends were 6 bases for V and 4 bases for J; bases not matched to a gene: 8. CDR1 is LNHDA, CDR2 SQIVND, per germline (reference sequence). In DNA form, the CDR3 reads TGTGCCAGTAGCCAGACAGGGATCGGCACCGGGGAGCTGTTTTTT. Amino acid sequence: CASSQTGIGTGELFF.

The V call is TRBV5-4, the J call TRBJ2-2, with TRBD1 identical over 7 bases. The CDR3 runs to 17 residues. With 4 bases clipped from V and 0 bases from J, the junction kept 9 bases outside the gene matches. Germline-derived CDR1 and CDR2 are SGHNT and YYREEE (reference sequence). The CDR3 DNA follows: TGTGCCAGCAGCATAGCCCAGGGGACAGCGAACACCGGGGAGCTGTTTTTT. As protein: CASSIAQGTANTGELFF.

CDR3 residues: CASSRGSSGQAFYTF. The CDR3 bases are TGTGCCAGCAGTCGCGGATCCTCGGGACAGGCCTTCTACACCTTC. This chain uses TRBV5-6 with TRBJ1-2, with 8 bases matching TRBD1. The CDR3 runs to 15 residues. Germline CDR1 reads SGHDT; CDR2 reads YYEEEE. V shed 5 bases and J 10 bases; nucleotides not matched to a gene: 16.

The chain links TRBV28 to TRBJ1-1; 9 bases are a match to TRBD1. J gave up 5 bases and V 3 bases, and 7 bases lay outside the gene matches. The V gene's germline CDR1 is MDHEN and CDR2 SYDVKM. This CDR3 spans 15 amino acids. The CDR3 loop reads CASSFPGQGKTEAFF. DNA for the CDR3: TGTGCCAGCAGTTTTCCTGGACAGGGGAAGACTGAAGCTTTCTTT.

The chain recombines TRBV30 with TRBJ2-7; D may match TRBD1 or TRBD2 (5 bases each). V shed 8 bases and J shed 4 bases, with 12 bases lying between them. Germline V gene sequence: CDR1 GTSNPN, CDR2 SVGIG (reference sequence). This CDR3 comprises 11 residues. This CDR3 is CAGGPVYEQYF. The CDR3 nucleotides read TGTGCCGGGGGACCGGTTTACGAGCAGTACTTC.

The gene calls are TRBV6-6 and TRBJ1-5; D not resolved. CDR3 length: 11 residues. The V end lost 4 bases, the J end lost 9 bases, and 7 bases lay between the germline ends. Germline values: CDR1 MNHNY, CDR2 SVGAGI (reference sequence). Written as DNA, the CDR3 is TGTGCCAGCAGTTCTGGTGGGCCCCAGCATTTT. Translated: CASSSGGPQHF.

V gene TRBV5-1 combines with J gene TRBJ2-1; no reliable D call. The V and J ends lost 4 bases and 6 bases respectively, with 11 bases between them. The length of the CDR3 is 13 residues. The V gene's germline CDR1 is SGHRS and CDR2 YFSETQ. Here the CDR3 DNA reads TGCGCCAGCAGCGACTCGGTCGGCAATGAGCAGTTCTTC. This gives the protein CASSDSVGNEQFF. Combining the CDR3 with reference TRBV5-1 and TRBJ2-1 gives the whole variable domain KAGVTQTPRYLIKTRGQQVTLSCSPISGHRSVSWYQQTPGQGLQFLFEYFSETQRNKGNFPGRFSGRQFSNSRSEMNVSTLELGDSALYLCASSDSVGNEQFFGPGTRLTVL.

The V gene is TRBV5-4, the J gene TRBJ2-4; no clear D gene. Germline-derived CDR1 and CDR2 are SGHNT and YYREEE (reference sequence). Trimming removed 1 base at V and 7 bases at J, with 3 bases between. The CDR3 sequence is 11 residues long. The CDR3 reads CASSLHNIQYF. In DNA, the CDR3 is TGTGCCAGCAGCTTGCACAACATTCAGTACTTC.

This clone was seen a handful of times. The rearrangement joins TRBV29-1 to TRBJ1-1; a weak D match, TRBD1 (5 bases). The CDR3 spans 13 residues. Per germline, CDR1 SQVTM and CDR2 ANQGSEA. Trimming left V 5 bases short and J 5 bases short, with 15 bases between. In nucleotides, the CDR3 is TGCAGCGTTACCTCAGGGAAGAAGACTGAAGCTTTCTTT. Translation: CSVTSGKKTEAFF.

This clone occurred a few times. This chain links TRBV7-2 with TRBJ2-1; tentative D call: TRBD2 (5 bases). Per the germline V gene, CDR1 is SGHTA and CDR2 is FQGNSA. The CDR3 totals 16 residues. Trimming took 4 bases from V and 6 from J, leaving 19 bases between them. The CDR3 loop reads CASSSRRGSRGNEQFF. The CDR3 nucleotides read TGTGCCAGCAGCTCCCGACGAGGGAGTCGGGGCAATGAGCAGTTCTTC. Using reference TRBV7-2 and TRBJ2-1 for the parts outside the CDR3, the full variable domain is GAGVSQSPSNKVTEKGKDVELRCDPISGHTALYWYRQSLGQGLEFLIYFQGNSAPDKSGLPSDRFSAERTGGSVSTLTIQRTQQEDSAVYLCASSSRRGSRGNEQFFGPGTRLTVL.

This clone showed up just a few times. The genes are TRBV11-1 and TRBJ2-7; 10 bases are shared with TRBD1. V lost 5 bases to trimming and J lost 6 bases; unmatched junction nucleotides: 13. CDR1 SGHAT and CDR2 FQDESV come from the germline V gene (reference sequence). This CDR3 region has 16 residues. The CDR3 sequence is CASSELGTGVLSEQYF. CDR3 sequence (DNA): TGTGCCAGCAGCGAGCTTGGGACAGGGGTTTTAAGCGAGCAGTACTTC.

This clone was observed a few times. This chain joins TRBV18 and TRBJ2-5; D is perhaps TRBD1 (6 bases). The CDR3 has 15 amino acids. The germline gives CDR1 KGHSH, CDR2 LQKENI. Trimming cost V 3 bases and J 0 bases, with 11 bases left between them. The CDR3: CASSPLRTDQETQYF. The CDR3 region has the DNA TGTGCCAGCTCACCGCTTCGGACAGACCAAGAGACCCAGTACTTC.

This clone was recorded a few times. The chain combines TRBV2 with TRBJ2-3, with 9 nucleotides matching TRBD1. The CDR3 sequence is 14 residues long. The V and J ends lost 4 bases and 3 bases, in that order; junction bases with no gene match: 2. Germline V gene lookup returns CDR1 SNHLY and CDR2 FYNNEI. The DNA for the CDR3 is TGTGCCAGCAGTGGGGGGACAGGGACAGATACGCAGTATTTT. It encodes CASSGGTGTDTQYF. Supplemented by reference TRBV2 and TRBJ2-3, the full variable domain reads EPEVTQTPSHQVTQMGQEVILRCVPISNHLYFYWYRQILGQKVEFLVSFYNNEISEKSEIFDDQFSVERPDGSNFTLKIRSTKLEDSAMYFCASSGGTGTDTQYFGPGTRLTVL.